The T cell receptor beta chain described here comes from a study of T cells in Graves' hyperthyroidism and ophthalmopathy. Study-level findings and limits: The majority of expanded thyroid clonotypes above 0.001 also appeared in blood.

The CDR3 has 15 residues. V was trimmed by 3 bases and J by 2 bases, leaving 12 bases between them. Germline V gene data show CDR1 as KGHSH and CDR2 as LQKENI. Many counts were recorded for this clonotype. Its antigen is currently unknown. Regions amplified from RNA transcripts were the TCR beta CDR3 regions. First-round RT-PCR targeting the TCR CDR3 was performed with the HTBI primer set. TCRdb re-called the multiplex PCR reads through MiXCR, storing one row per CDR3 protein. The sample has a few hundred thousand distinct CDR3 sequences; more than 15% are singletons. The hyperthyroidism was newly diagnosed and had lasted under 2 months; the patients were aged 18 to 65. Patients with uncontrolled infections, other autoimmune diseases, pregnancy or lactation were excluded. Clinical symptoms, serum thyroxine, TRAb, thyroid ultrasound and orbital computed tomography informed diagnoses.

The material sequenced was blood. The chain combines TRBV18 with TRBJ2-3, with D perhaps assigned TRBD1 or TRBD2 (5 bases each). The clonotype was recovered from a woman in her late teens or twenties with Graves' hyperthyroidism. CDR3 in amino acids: CASSPGDWYTDTQYF. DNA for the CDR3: TGTGCCAGCTCACCGGGGGATTGGTACACAGATACGCAGTATTTT.